The rows below give T cell receptor beta chains drawn from one sample of a study of blood T cell repertoires in COVID-19. Assay: immunoSEQ multiplex PCR; the TCRdb copy retains only in-frame clones and omits some. The sample yields some 350,000 clones, approximately 88% seen once. The sequenced sample was peripheral blood. These receptors were obtained from a woman aged 30 to 39 with COVID-19, enrolled during active disease. Both conserved end residues are part of each CDR3. A D gene is named only where the DNA matches it firmly. Clone sizes are given selectively: once, few, many, or a class where the clone is expanded.

d_call | clone_size | j_call | cdr3_length | v_call | cdr3_nt | cdr3_aa
NA | once | TRBJ1-1 | 13 | TRBV18 | TGTGCCAGCTCACCACTGGGGCCAGTGGGGGCTTTCTTT | CASSPLGPVGAFF
TRBD1 | NA | TRBJ2-5 | 19 | TRBV3-1/TRBV3-2 | TGTGCCAGCAGCCAAGTTATGGGCGAACTCCGGGACAGACAAGAGACCCAGTACTTC | CASSQVMGELRDRQETQYF
TRBD1 | NA | TRBJ1-3 | 17 | TRBV10-2 | TGCGCCAGCAGTGAGATCAAGGGCAGGGGGCTTGGAAACACCATATATTTT | CASSEIKGRGLGNTIYF
TRBD1 | NA | TRBJ2-2 | 17 | TRBV7-2 | TGTGCCAGCAGCTTAAGACAGGGGGCTGTGGGCACCGGGGAGCTGTTTTTT | CASSLRQGAVGTGELFF
TRBD1 | NA | TRBJ2-5 | 14 | TRBV18 | TGTGCCAGCTCAGCCGGACAGGGGACAGAGACCCAGTACTTC | CASSAGQGTETQYF
TRBD1 | NA | TRBJ1-3 | 17 | TRBV9 | TGTGCCAGCAGCGGGGGGACAGGGTATTACTCTGGAAACACCATATATTTT | CASSGGTGYYSGNTIYF
TRBD1 | once | TRBJ2-7 | 14 | TRBV4-3 | TGCGCCAGCAGCCATGACAGGGGTTCCTACGAGCAGTACTTC | CASSHDRGSYEQYF
TRBD1 | NA | TRBJ1-3 | 13 | TRBV7-6 | TGTGCCAGCAGCCCGGGACAGATAAACACCATATATTTT | CASSPGQINTIYF
TRBD1 | NA | TRBJ2-3 | 17 | TRBV19 | TGTGCCAGTAGTACCGGACAGGGGGGTTGGTTCACAGATACGCAGTATTTT | CASSTGQGGWFTDTQYF
TRBD1 | NA | TRBJ1-1 | 16 | TRBV7-2 | TGTGCCAGCAGACAACAGGGGAGGAGGGCAAACACTGAAGCTTTCTTT | CASRQQGRRANTEAFF
NA | NA | TRBJ1-1 | 13 | TRBV2 | TGTGCCAGCCGAGATATTAGGAACACTGAAGCTTTCTTT | CASRDIRNTEAFF
NA | NA | TRBJ1-2 | 16 | TRBV2 | TGTGCCAGCAGTGCCACTACAAACCGGGGGTACTATGGCTACACCTTC | CASSATTNRGYYGYTF
NA | NA | TRBJ2-5 | 14 | TRBV11-2 | TGTGCCAGCAGCTTTACCGGGAGTCAAGAGACCCAGTACTTC | CASSFTGSQETQYF
NA | NA | TRBJ2-5 | 19 | TRBV21-1 | NA | CASSKSSPVARGAQETQYF
NA | NA | TRBJ2-1 | 16 | TRBV2 | TGTGCCAGCAGCCACATACCGTCTCGCTCCTACAATGAGCAGTTCTTC | CASSHIPSRSYNEQFF
NA | NA | TRBJ2-1 | 12 | TRBV5-4 | TGTGCCAGCAGCTTGGAACGGAATGAGCAGTTCTTC | CASSLERNEQFF
NA | NA | TRBJ1-2 | 16 | TRBV4-3 | TGCGCCAGCAGCCAAGGGCATGGTGCAGGGGAGTATGGCTACACCTTC | CASSQGHGAGEYGYTF
NA | NA | TRBJ2-5 | 16 | TRBV4-3 | TGCGCCAGCAGCCAAGGTAAAGGGGTCGAGATCGAGACCCAGTACTTC | CASSQGKGVEIETQYF
NA | once | TRBJ1-2 | 14 | TRBV9 | TGTGCCAGCAGCGTAGCTACGGGGGGTTATGGCTACACCTTC | CASSVATGGYGYTF
NA | NA | TRBJ1-1 | 15 | TRBV21-1 | TGTGCCAGCAGCTTACCGGGGGGTCTGAACACTGAAGCTTTCTTT | CASSLPGGLNTEAFF
NA | once | TRBJ1-2 | 16 | TRBV14 | TGTGCCAGCAGCCAAGGTGGATCCGGGGGAGGGTATGGCTACACCTTC | CASSQGGSGGGYGYTF
NA | NA | TRBJ2-5 | 14 | TRBV2 | TGTGCCAGCAGTGACGGCCGGGTGCAAGAGACCCAGTACTTC | CASSDGRVQETQYF
TRBD2 | NA | TRBJ2-3 | 14 | TRBV6-1 | TGTGCCAGCAGTGAGGGGGGGACCACAGATACGCAGTATTTT | CASSEGGTTDTQYF
NA | NA | TRBJ2-7 | 16 | TRBV2 | TGTGCCAGCAGTGAGTCGCAGGACACAGCTTTAAACGAGCAGTACTTC | CASSESQDTALNEQYF
NA | NA | TRBJ2-3 | 17 | TRBV11-2 | TGTGCCAGCAGCTTAGGGGGCCCTAGCGCCCTCCCAGATACGCAGTATTTT | CASSLGGPSALPDTQYF
TRBD1 | NA | TRBJ1-2 | 16 | TRBV28 | TGTGCCAGCAGTTGGCCGGGACAGACCTCTAACTATGGCTACACCTTC | CASSWPGQTSNYGYTF
NA | NA | TRBJ2-3 | 14 | TRBV6-5 | TGTGCCAGCAGTTACCTCGCGGGGTCCTCCACGCAGTATTTT | CASSYLAGSSTQYF
NA | NA | TRBJ2-7 | 14 | TRBV18 | TGTGCCAGCTCACCAGGGCAGAGCTCCTACGAGCAGTACTTC | CASSPGQSSYEQYF
TRBD2 | NA | TRBJ2-3 | 14 | TRBV19 | TGTGCCAGTAGTAAGGGACTAGTCCCAGATACGCAGTATTTT | CASSKGLVPDTQYF
TRBD1 | NA | TRBJ2-5 | 15 | TRBV14 | TGTGCCAGCAGCCCTTGGCAGGGGGCGATTGAGACCCAGTACTTC | CASSPWQGAIETQYF
TRBD1 | NA | TRBJ1-5 | 16 | TRBV7-9 | TGTGCCAGCAGCTTAGCAGGCGACAGGGGTAATCAGCCCCAGCATTTT | CASSLAGDRGNQPQHF
TRBD1 | NA | TRBJ1-3 | 18 | TRBV7-2 | TGTGCCAGCAGCTTGTCGGGGACAGGGTATGAGTCTGGAAACACCATATATTTT | CASSLSGTGYESGNTIYF
NA | NA | TRBJ1-3 | 12 | TRBV7-9 | TGTGCCAGCAGCTTAGCTTCTTCTGATCAGCGCTTT | CASSLASSDQRF
NA | NA | TRBJ2-7 | 15 | TRBV2 | TGTGCCAGCGGTGGTTACAGGGGGGGATTCTACGAGCAGTACTTC | CASGGYRGGFYEQYF
NA | NA | TRBJ2-7 | 15 | TRBV4-2 | TGTGCCAGCAGCCAAGTCGCTAACAGTCACTACGAGCAGTACTTC | CASSQVANSHYEQYF
NA | once | TRBJ1-1 | 11 | TRBV20-1 | TGCAGTGCTAGTATCCCTACTGAAGCTTTCTTT | CSASIPTEAFF